Listed below are T cell receptor beta chains from one sample, sequenced in a study of CD8 T cells in ankylosing spondylitis. TCRdb re-derived calls from the 5' RACE reads in MiXCR, one entry per CDR3 protein. The sample shows roughly 700,000 distinct CDR3 sequences, around 20% of them seen only once. Sequencing used blood, either unsorted or a sorted T cell fraction (not recorded which). Receptors were obtained from a male donor with ankylosing spondylitis. Both conserved end residues are part of each CDR3. A D gene is named only where the DNA matches it firmly. Clone sizes are given selectively: once, few, many, or a class where the clone is expanded.

v_gene	j_gene	d_gene	abundance	CDR3nt	CDR3aa
TRBV10-3	TRBJ2-1	-	-	TGTGCCACATGGAGTGGGAATGAGCAGTTCTTC	CATWSGNEQFF
TRBV6-5	TRBJ2-7	-	-	TGTGCCAGCAGTTACGAGGCAGGGTCGAGCTACGAGCAGTACTTC	CASSYEAGSSYEQYF
TRBV9	TRBJ2-1	-	-	TGTGCCAGCAGCGCGGAGGGTACGAGCTCCTACAATGAGCAGTTCTTC	CASSAEGTSSYNEQFF
TRBV9	TRBJ2-5	TRBD1	-	TGTGCCAGCAGCTATGGGACAGGGGGCGTAGGCGAGACCCAGTACTTC	CASSYGTGGVGETQYF
TRBV25-1	TRBJ2-5	-	few	TGTGCCAGCAGTGTGGGGCTGACAGGGGAGGGAGAGACCCAGTACTTC	CASSVGLTGEGETQYF
TRBV27	TRBJ2-1	-	-	TGTGCCAGCACCCCTGGCGGGTGGAATGAGCAGTTCTTC	CASTPGGWNEQFF
TRBV9	TRBJ2-7	-	-	TGTCCCAGCAGCTTAAGGGGGGACACACCCTACGAGCAGTACTTC	CPSSLRGDTPYEQYF
TRBV5-1	TRBJ2-5	-	few	TGCGCCAGCAGCATCGAGGGGGGCGTCGAGACCCAGTACTTC	CASSIEGGVETQYF
TRBV12-3/TRBV12-4	TRBJ1-2	-	-	TGTGCCAGCAGTTTAGCGCTGAGTGGCTACACCTTC	CASSLALSGYTF
TRBV9	TRBJ1-5	-	-	TGTGCCAGCAGCGTAGGTAGGGTTTTAAGCAATCAGCCCCAGCATTTT	CASSVGRVLSNQPQHF
TRBV4-3	TRBJ2-2	TRBD1	-	TGCGCCAGCAGCCAAGCACCGAGGCAGGGGGCGACCGGGGAGCTGTTTTTT	CASSQAPRQGATGELFF
TRBV7-6	TRBJ2-1	-	-	TGTGCCAGCAGCTTAAAGTTAGCGGATATCTACAATGAGCAGTTCTTC	CASSLKLADIYNEQFF
TRBV12-3/TRBV12-4	TRBJ2-3	TRBD2	-	TGTGCCAGCAGTCCAACTAGCGGGAGAGGGGCAGATACGCAGTATTTT	CASSPTSGRGADTQYF
TRBV20-1	TRBJ1-1	TRBD1	-	TGCAGTGCTAGTTCCGGGGGACAGACGACTGAAGCTTTCTTT	CSASSGGQTTEAFF
TRBV5-6	TRBJ1-2	-	-	TGTGCCAGCAGCTTGTGGGAGGCTAACTATGGCTACACCTTC	CASSLWEANYGYTF
TRBV12-3/TRBV12-4	TRBJ1-2	-	many	TGTGCCAGCAGTTTGAACAATGGCTACACCTTC	CASSLNNGYTF
TRBV4-3	TRBJ1-2	TRBD1	many	TGCGCCAGCAGCCAGTCGGGACAGGGGGCGAGAGGCTACACCTTC	CASSQSGQGARGYTF
TRBV12-3/TRBV12-4	TRBJ1-5	-	few	TGTGCCAGCAGTTTTTGGGGGAGTAGCAATCAGCCCCAGCATTTT	CASSFWGSSNQPQHF
TRBV25-1	TRBJ1-1	-	few	TGTGCCAGCAGTGATTTGAGGGTGAACACTGAAGCTTTCTTT	CASSDLRVNTEAFF
TRBV21-1	TRBJ2-5	-	-	TGTGCCAGCGTGACGAAGGGGGGGGGCCTCCCGGAGACCCAGTACTTC	CASVTKGGGLPETQYF
TRBV5-1	TRBJ2-1	-	few	TGCGCCAGCAGCTCAACTAGATGGGTGGGGAATGAGCAGTTCTTC	CASSSTRWVGNEQFF
TRBV24-1	TRBJ1-5	-	-	TGTGCCACCAGTGAGCGGACGGATTATAGCAATCAGCCCCAGCATTTT	CATSERTDYSNQPQHF
TRBV24-1	TRBJ2-5	TRBD2	few	TGTGCCACCAGTGAGATGACGAGCGGGAGGGAGGAGACCCAGTACTTC	CATSEMTSGREETQYF
TRBV30	TRBJ2-1	TRBD2	few	TGTGCCTGGAGTTCCCTAAGGACTAGCGGGGGTTGGGGTGAGCAGTTCTTC	CAWSSLRTSGGWGEQFF
TRBV4-1	TRBJ1-1	TRBD1	-	TGCGCCAGCAGCCAACAACCGGGACAGGGGGGCACTGAAGCTTTCTTT	CASSQQPGQGGTEAFF
TRBV29-1	TRBJ1-1	-	-	TGCAGCGTTGAAGGGGACGAAGCTTTCTTT	CSVEGDEAFF
TRBV7-9	TRBJ1-1	-	-	TGTGCCAGCAGCTCTGGGGGCAGGGTGTTTACTAACACTGAAGCTTTCTTT	CASSSGGRVFTNTEAFF
TRBV2	TRBJ1-1	-	many	TGTGCCAGCACAAGACGAGCTGAAGCTTTCTTT	CASTRRAEAFF
TRBV5-1	TRBJ2-7	-	once	TGCGCCAGCAGGGGACACTTCTCCTACGAGCAGTACTTC	CASRGHFSYEQYF
TRBV10-3	TRBJ2-7	-	-	TGTGCCATCAGTGAGTCCGGACCAGCCACCTACGAGCAGTACTTC	CAISESGPATYEQYF
TRBV5-5	TRBJ2-3	-	-	TGTGCCAGCAACCCATCCTCCACAGATACGCAGTATTTT	CASNPSSTDTQYF
TRBV12-3/TRBV12-4	TRBJ1-1	TRBD1	-	TGTGCCAGCAGTTCCAGACAGGGTATTGACACTGAAGCTTTCTTT	CASSSRQGIDTEAFF
TRBV12-3/TRBV12-4	TRBJ1-3	TRBD1	many	TGTGCCAGCAGTTTCAGGGGGAGGATTACTGGAAACACCATATATTTT	CASSFRGRITGNTIYF
TRBV4-1	TRBJ1-1	-	few	TGCGCCAGCAGCCAAGAGGGTTTCCCGGGACATTTGAACACTGAAGCTTTCTTT	CASSQEGFPGHLNTEAFF
TRBV11-2	TRBJ2-7	TRBD2	few	TGTGCCAGCACCCCTACTAGCGGGAGCATGGAGCAGTACTTC	CASTPTSGSMEQYF
TRBV12-3/TRBV12-4	TRBJ1-6	-	many	TGTGCCAGCAGTTATGGGGGGTCTGGTAATTCACCCCTCCACTTT	CASSYGGSGNSPLHF
TRBV27	TRBJ2-1	-	few	TGTGCCAGCAGCATTAGGGGGACTATATACAATGAGCAGTTCTTC	CASSIRGTIYNEQFF
TRBV12-3/TRBV12-4	TRBJ1-5	-	many	TGTGCCAGCAGCCAATCGAGGGGGGGGTATAGCAATCAGCCCCAGCATTTT	CASSQSRGGYSNQPQHF
TRBV11-2	TRBJ2-2	-	few	TGTGCCAGCAGCCAACTAGGACAGAACACCGGGGAGCTGTTTTTT	CASSQLGQNTGELFF
TRBV11-2	TRBJ2-7	TRBD2	-	TGTGCCAGCAGCTTAAAACACATCGGACTAGCGGGAGTATCTGGGCACGAGCAGTACTTC	CASSLKHIGLAGVSGHEQYF
TRBV7-2	TRBJ2-4	-	few	TGTGCCAGCTCCGCGGTAGCCAAAAACATTCAGTACTTC	CASSAVAKNIQYF
TRBV12-3/TRBV12-4	TRBJ2-7	-	few	TGTGCCAGCGCGTTGTCCAGGGGTTCCTACGAGCAGTACTTC	CASALSRGSYEQYF